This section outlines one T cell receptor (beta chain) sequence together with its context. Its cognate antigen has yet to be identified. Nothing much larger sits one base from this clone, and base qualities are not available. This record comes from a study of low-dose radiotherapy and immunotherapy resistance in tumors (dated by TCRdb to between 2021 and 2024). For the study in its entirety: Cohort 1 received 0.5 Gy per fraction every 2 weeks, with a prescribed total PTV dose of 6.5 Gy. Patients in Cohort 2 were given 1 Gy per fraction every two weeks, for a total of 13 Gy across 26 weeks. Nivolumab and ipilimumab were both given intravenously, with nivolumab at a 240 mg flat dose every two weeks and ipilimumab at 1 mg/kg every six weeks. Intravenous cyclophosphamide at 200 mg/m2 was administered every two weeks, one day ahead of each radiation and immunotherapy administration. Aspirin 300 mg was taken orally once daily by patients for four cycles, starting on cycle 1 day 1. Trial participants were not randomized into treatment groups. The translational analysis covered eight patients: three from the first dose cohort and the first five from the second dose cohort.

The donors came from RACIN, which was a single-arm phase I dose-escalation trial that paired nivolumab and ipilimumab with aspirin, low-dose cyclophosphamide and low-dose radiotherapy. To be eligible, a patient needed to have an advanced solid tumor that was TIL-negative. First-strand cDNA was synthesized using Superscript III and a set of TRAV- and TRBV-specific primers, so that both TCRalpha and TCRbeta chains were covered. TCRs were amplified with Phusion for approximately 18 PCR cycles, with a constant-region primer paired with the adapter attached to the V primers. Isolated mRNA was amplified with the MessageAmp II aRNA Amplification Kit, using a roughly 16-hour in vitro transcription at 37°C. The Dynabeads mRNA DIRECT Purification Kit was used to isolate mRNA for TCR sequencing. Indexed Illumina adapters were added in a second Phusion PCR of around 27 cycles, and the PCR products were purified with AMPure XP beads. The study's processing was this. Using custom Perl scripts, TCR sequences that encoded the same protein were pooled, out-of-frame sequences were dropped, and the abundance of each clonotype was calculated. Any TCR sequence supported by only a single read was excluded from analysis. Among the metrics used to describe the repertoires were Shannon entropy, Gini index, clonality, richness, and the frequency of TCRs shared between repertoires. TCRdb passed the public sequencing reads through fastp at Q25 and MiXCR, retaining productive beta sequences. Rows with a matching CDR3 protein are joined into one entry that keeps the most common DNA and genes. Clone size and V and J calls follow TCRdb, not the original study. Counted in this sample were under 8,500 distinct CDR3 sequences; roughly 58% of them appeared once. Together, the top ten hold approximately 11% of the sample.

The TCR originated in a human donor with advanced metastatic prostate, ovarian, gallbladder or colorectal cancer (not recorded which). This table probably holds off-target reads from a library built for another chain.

The CDR3 amino acid sequence is: CASSLTGASGNTIYF. The DNA sequence reads TGTGCCAGCAGTTTAACAGGGGCCTCTGGAAACACCATATATTTT. Rearrangement joined TRBV6-8 to TRBJ1-3, with 7 bases in between that match TRBD1. Including the terminal cysteine and phenylalanine, the CDR3 comprises 15 residues. The kept DNA is CDR3 alone, 45 bases in frame from the first base. CDR1 MNHGY and CDR2 SAAAGT are derived from the germline V gene. Trimming removed 4 bases from V and 0 bases from J; the gene matches leave 3 bases unexplained.